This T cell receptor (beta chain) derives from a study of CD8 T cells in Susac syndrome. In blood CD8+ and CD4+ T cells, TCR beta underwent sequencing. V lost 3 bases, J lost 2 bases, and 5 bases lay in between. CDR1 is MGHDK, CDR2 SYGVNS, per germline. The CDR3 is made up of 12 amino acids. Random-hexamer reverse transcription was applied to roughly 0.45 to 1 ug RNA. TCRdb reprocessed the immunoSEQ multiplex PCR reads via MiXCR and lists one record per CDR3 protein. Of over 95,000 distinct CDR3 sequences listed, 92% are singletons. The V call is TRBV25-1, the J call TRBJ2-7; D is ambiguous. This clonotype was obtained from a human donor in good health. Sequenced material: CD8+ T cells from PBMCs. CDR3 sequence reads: CASSDFTYEQYF. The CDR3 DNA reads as TGTGCCAGCAGTGATTTTACCTACGAGCAGTACTTC.